Listed below are T cell receptor beta chains from one sample, sequenced in a study of blood T cells in healthy people across ages. TCRdb re-called the 5' RACE reads with MiXCR, one entry per CDR3 protein. The table lists about a million distinct CDR3 sequences, roughly half of them singletons. The sample taken for sequencing was blood. The receptor set was obtained from a woman aged 55 to 70 in good health. CDR3s include the opening cysteine and the closing phenylalanine or tryptophan. The D gene is left open where the match is weak. Only some rows state a clone size, as once, few, many or a class for expanded clones.

>-|TRBJ2-5|TRBV12-3/TRBV12-4|-
TGTGCCAGCAGTTTAGCGCTATCCAGGAGGGAGACCCAGTACTTC
CASSLALSRRETQYF
>-|TRBJ1-4|TRBV21-1|-
TGTGCCAGCAGCAATAGGGCGGCTGCAACTAATGAAAAACTGTTTTTT
CASSNRAAATNEKLFF
>-|TRBJ2-7|TRBV20-1|TRBD1
TGCAGTGCTAGAAGGGACAGGGTTGGCGAGCAGTACTTC
CSARRDRVGEQYF
>-|TRBJ2-7|TRBV30|TRBD2
TGTGCCTGGAGGGGACTAGCGGGAGTAGGCGAGCAGTACTTC
CAWRGLAGVGEQYF
>-|TRBJ2-7|TRBV4-1|TRBD1
TGCGCCAGCAGCCAAGAACAGGGGACCTACGAGCAGTACTTC
CASSQEQGTYEQYF
>many|TRBJ1-5|TRBV28|-
TGTGCCAGCAGTCCCGGACAGACGTTTCAGCCCCAGCATTTT
CASSPGQTFQPQHF
>few|TRBJ2-4|TRBV20-1|TRBD1
TGCAGTGCTAACCCGGGACAGGGGTCGAGTGAGTACTTC
CSANPGQGSSEYF
>-|TRBJ1-2|TRBV7-9|-
TGTGCCAGCAGCTTATTCCTGGGACCCTCTGGTGGCACCTTC
CASSLFLGPSGGTF
>-|TRBJ2-3|TRBV27|TRBD2
TGTGCCAGCAGGGGAGGGACGACAGCTGAGTGGGGAGATACGCAGTATTTT
CASRGGTTAEWGDTQYF
>-|TRBJ2-4|TRBV7-2|-
TGTGCCAGCAGCGGAATATCCAAAAACATTCAGTACTTC
CASSGISKNIQYF
>-|TRBJ1-1|TRBV20-1|-
TGCAGTGCTAGAGACGCCCAGACGCAGGGCACTGAAGCTTTCTTT
CSARDAQTQGTEAFF
>few|TRBJ2-7|TRBV7-2|TRBD1
TGTGCCAGCAGCTCGACAGGGGGAAGCTCCTACGAGCAGTACTTC
CASSSTGGSSYEQYF
>-|TRBJ2-1|TRBV20-1|TRBD1
TGCAGTGCTCCTTATGATCCTCTTGACAGGGCCTCCAATGAGCAGTTCTTC
CSAPYDPLDRASNEQFF
>-|TRBJ2-1|TRBV12-3/TRBV12-4|-
TGTGCCAGCAGTTTAGAATCTAATGAGCAGTTCTTC
CASSLESNEQFF